This entry describes one TCR beta chain. This entry belongs to a study of blood T cell repertoires in COVID-19. Study-wide background: PBMCs, B-cell-depleted T cells, or T cells provided the cDNA or gDNA that made up the material.

As originally analysed: The assay estimated nucleated cells by amplifying reference gene primers. This table comes from immunoSEQ multiplex PCR, and its TCRdb copy is limited to in-frame clones, with some not included. Clonal size and the V and J genes are those of that table, whereas D and trimming came from the DNA. This table has hundreds of thousands of clones, around 90% appearing once. Per the germline V gene, CDR1 is SNHLY and CDR2 is FYNNEI. The junction had 3 bases not matched to a gene; V was cut back by 5 bases and J by 5 bases. The CDR3 sequence is 13 residues long. Input material: peripheral blood. V and J are TRBV2 and TRBJ2-1, with TRBD1 identical over 7 bases. The receptor was derived from a young man with COVID-19, enrolled during active disease. For the CDR3, the DNA is TGTGCCAGCAGTCGACAGGGCGACAATGAGCAGTTCTTC. This translates into CASSRQGDNEQFF.